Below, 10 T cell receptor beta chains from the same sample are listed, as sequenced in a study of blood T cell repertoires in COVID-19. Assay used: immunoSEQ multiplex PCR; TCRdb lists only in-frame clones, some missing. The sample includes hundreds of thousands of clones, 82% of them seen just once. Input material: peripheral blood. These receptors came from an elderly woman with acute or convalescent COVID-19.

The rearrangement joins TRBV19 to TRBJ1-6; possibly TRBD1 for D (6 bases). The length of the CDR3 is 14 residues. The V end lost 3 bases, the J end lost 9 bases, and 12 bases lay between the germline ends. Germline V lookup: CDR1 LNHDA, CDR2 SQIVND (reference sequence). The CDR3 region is CASSIWGQVSPLHF. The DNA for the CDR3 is TGTGCCAGTAGTATCTGGGGGCAGGTTTCACCCCTCCACTTT.

CDR3: CSVALAGGRWETQYF. Written as DNA, the CDR3 is TGCAGCGTCGCTCTAGCGGGGGGGCGGTGGGAGACCCAGTACTTC. This sequence joins TRBV29-1 and TRBJ2-5; TRBD2 matches 12 bases. The CDR3 runs to 15 residues. The germline V gene has CDR1 SQVTM and CDR2 ANQGSEA. Unmatched junction bases numbered 10, after V lost 6 bases and J lost 5 bases.

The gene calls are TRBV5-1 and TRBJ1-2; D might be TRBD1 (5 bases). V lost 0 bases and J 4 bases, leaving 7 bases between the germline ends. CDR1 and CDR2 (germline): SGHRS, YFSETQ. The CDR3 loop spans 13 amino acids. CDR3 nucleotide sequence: TGCGCCAGCAGCTTGGCCCAGGGCTATGGCTACACCTTC. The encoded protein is CASSLAQGYGYTF.

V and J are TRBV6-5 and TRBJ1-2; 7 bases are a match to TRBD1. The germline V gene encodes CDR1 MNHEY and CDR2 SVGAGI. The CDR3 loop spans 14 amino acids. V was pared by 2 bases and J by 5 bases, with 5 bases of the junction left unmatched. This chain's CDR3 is CASSYARTGYGYTF. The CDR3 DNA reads TGTGCCAGCAGTTACGCCCGGACAGGTTATGGCTACACCTTC.

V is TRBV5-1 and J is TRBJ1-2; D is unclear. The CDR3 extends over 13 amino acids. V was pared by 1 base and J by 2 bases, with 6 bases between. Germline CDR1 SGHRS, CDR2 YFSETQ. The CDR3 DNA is TGCGCCAGCAGCTTGCGTGAGAACTATGGCTACACCTTC. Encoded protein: CASSLRENYGYTF.

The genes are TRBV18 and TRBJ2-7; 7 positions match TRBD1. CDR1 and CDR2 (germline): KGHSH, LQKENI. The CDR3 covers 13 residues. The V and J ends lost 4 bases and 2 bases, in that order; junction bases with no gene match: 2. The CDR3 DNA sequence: TGTGCCAGCTCACTGGGGACAGCCTACGAGCAGTACTTC. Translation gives CASSLGTAYEQYF.

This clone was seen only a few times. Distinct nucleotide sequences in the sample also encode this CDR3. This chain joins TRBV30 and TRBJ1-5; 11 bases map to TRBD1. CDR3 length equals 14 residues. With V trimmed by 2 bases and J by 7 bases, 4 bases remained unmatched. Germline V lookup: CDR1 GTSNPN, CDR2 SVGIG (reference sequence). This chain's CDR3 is CAWSLGQGVQPQHF. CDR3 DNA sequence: TGTGCCTGGAGTTTGGGACAGGGGGTGCAGCCCCAGCATTTT.

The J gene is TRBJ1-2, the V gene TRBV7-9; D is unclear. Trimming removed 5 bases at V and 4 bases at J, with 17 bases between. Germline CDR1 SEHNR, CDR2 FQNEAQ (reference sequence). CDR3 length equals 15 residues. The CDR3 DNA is TGTGCCAGCAGCCCCGACCTCGGTCGGGGCTATGGCTACACCTTC. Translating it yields CASSPDLGRGYGYTF.

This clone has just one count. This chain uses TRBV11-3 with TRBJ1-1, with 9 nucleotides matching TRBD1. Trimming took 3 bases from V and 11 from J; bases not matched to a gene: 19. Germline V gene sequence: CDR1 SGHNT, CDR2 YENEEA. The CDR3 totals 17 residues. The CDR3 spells CASSFTGTGNFQGGAFF. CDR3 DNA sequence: TGTGCCAGCAGCTTCACCGGGACAGGGAACTTCCAGGGGGGGGCTTTCTTT.

CDR3: CASSLLSGQGIGEQYF. In DNA, the CDR3 is TGTGCCAGCAGTTTACTCTCGGGACAGGGAATTGGGGAGCAGTACTTC. This sequence joins TRBV27 and TRBJ2-7; 9 nucleotides line up with TRBD1. CDR1 is MNHEY, CDR2 SMNVEV, per germline (reference sequence). Trimming at V came to 2 bases and at J to 7 bases, leaving 12 bases not matched to a gene. This CDR3 spans 16 amino acids.